This record covers a single T cell receptor beta chain. Its ends do not fully match the called genes, so a read error is possible. This record belongs to a study of cytomegalovirus exposure and HLA in healthy donors. CDR3 size: 13 residues. Germline V CDR1 and CDR2: SQVTM, ANQGSEA. PCR involved 60 Vbeta and 13 Jbeta primers. Sequencing used immunoSEQ multiplex PCR; TCRdb keeps in-frame clones, though not all of them. The sample consists of about 200,000 clones, 86% of them appearing once. The rearrangement uses TRBV29-1 and TRBJ2-7, with 7 nucleotides matching TRBD1. This TCR was recovered from a woman in her thirties in good health and CMV-seronegative. Material for sequencing was PBMCs. In DNA, the CDR3 is TGCAGCGCCCGGACAGGAGCCTCCCACGAGCAGTACTTC. This translates into CSARTGASHEQYF.